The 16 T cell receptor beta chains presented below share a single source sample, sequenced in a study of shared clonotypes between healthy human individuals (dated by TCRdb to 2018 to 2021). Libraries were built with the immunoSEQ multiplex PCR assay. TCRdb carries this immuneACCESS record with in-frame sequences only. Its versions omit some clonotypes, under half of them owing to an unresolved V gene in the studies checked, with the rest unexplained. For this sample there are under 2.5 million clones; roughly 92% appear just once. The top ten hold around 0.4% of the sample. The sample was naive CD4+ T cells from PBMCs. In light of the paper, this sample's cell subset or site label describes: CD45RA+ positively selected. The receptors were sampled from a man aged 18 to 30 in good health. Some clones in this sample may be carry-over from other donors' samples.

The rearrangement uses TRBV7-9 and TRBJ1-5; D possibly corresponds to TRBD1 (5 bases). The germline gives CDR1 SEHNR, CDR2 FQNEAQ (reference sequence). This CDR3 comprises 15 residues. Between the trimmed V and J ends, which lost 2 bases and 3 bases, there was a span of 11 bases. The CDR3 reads CASSLRPRDNQPQHF. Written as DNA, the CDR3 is TGTGCCAGCAGCTTACGGCCCAGGGACAATCAGCCCCAGCATTTT.

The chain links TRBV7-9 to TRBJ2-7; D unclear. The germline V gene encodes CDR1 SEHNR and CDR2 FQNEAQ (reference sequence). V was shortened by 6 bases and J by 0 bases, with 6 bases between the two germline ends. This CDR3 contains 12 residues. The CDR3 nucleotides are TGTGCCAGCAGGGGCTTCTCCTACGAGCAGTACTTC. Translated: CASRGFSYEQYF.

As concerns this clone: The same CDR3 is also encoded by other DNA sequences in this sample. The chain's CDR3 is CAISRTSNTEAFF. DNA for the CDR3: TGTGCCATCAGTCGGACATCGAACACTGAAGCTTTCTTT. This chain joins TRBV10-3 and TRBJ1-1; possibly TRBD1 for D (5 bases). Looked up from germline, CDR1 is ENHRY and CDR2 is SYGVKD. This CDR3 contains 13 residues. Trimming took 5 bases from V and 1 from J, leaving 8 bases between them.

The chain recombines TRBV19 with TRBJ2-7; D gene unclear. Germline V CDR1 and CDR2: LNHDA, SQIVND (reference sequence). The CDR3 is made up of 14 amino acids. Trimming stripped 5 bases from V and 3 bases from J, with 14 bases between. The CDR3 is CASSVRPTLYEQYF. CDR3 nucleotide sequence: TGTGCCAGTAGTGTTCGACCGACCCTCTACGAGCAGTACTTC.

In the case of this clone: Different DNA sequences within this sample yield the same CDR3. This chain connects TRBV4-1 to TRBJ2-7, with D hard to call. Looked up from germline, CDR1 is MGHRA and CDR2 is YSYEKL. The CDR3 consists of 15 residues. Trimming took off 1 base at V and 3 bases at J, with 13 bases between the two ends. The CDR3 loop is CASSQVVASYYEQYF. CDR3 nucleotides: TGCGCCAGCAGCCAAGTTGTGGCAAGCTACTACGAGCAGTACTTC.

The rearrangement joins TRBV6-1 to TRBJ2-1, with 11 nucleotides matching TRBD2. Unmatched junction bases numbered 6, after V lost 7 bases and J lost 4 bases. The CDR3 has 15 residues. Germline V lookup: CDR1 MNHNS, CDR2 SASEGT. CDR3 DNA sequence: TGTGCCAGCACTAAGGGGACTAGCGGTTACAATGAGCAGTTCTTC. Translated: CASTKGTSGYNEQFF.

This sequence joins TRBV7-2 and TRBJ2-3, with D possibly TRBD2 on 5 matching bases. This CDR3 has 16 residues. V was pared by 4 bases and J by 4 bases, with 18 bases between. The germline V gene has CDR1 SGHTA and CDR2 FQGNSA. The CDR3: CASSYTAGGYPDTQYF. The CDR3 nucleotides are TGTGCCAGCAGCTATACCGCGGGCGGCTACCCAGATACGCAGTATTTT.

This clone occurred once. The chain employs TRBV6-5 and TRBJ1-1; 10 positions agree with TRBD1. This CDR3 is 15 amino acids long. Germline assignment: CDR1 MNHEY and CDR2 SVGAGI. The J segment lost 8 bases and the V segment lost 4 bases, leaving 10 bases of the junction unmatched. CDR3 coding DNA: TGTGCCAGCAGTTTCAACGGACAGGGGGGGTCAGAAGCTTTCTTT. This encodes CASSFNGQGGSEAFF.

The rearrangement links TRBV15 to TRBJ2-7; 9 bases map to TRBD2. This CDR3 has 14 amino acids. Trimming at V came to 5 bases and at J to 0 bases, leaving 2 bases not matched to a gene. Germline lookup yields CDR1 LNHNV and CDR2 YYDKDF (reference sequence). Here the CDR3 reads CATSLSGSSYEQYF. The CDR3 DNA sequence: TGTGCCACCAGCCTTAGCGGGAGCTCCTACGAGCAGTACTTC. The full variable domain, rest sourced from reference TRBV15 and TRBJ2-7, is DAMVIQNPRYQVTQFGKPVTLSCSQTLNHNVMYWYQQKSSQAPKLLFHYYDKDFNNEADTPDNFQSRRPNTSFCFLDIRSPGLGDTAMYLCATSLSGSSYEQYFGPGTRLTVT.

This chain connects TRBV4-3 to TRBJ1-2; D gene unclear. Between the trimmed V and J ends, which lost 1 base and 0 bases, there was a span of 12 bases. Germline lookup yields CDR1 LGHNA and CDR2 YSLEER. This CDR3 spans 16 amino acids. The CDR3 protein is CASSQAFGLANYGYTF. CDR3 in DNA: TGCGCCAGCAGCCAAGCATTCGGGTTAGCTAACTATGGCTACACCTTC.

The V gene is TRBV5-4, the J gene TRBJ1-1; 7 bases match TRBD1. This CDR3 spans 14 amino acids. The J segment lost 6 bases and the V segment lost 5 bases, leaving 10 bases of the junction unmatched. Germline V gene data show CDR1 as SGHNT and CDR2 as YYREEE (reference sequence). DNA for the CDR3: TGTGCCAGCAGTTCACCGACAGGGAATCCTGAAGCTTTCTTT. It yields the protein CASSSPTGNPEAFF.

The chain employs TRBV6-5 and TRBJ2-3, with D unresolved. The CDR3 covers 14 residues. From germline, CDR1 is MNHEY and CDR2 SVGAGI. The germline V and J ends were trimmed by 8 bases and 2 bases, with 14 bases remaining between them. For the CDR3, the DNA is TGTGCCAGCCGACTCCTGCGGTTCACAGATACGCAGTATTTT. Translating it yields CASRLLRFTDTQYF.

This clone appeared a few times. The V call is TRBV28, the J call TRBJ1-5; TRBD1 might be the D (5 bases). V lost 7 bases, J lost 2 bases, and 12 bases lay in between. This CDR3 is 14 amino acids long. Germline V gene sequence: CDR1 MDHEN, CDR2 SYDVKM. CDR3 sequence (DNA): TGTGCCAGCACAATCGGGACGGGCAATCAGCCCCAGCATTTT. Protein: CASTIGTGNQPQHF.

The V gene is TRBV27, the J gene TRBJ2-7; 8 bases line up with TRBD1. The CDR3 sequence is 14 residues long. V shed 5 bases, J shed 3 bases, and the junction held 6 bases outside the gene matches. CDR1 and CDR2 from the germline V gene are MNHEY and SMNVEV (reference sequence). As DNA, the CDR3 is TGTGCCAGCAGTCTGGACAGGGCTGGCTACGAGCAGTACTTC. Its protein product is CASSLDRAGYEQYF.

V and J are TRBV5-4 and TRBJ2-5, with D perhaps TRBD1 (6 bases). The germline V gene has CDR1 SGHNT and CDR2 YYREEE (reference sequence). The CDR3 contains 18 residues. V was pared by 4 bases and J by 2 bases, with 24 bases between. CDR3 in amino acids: CASSRPRDKGWGQETQYF. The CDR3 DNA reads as TGTGCCAGCAGCCGACCGAGGGACAAAGGGTGGGGGCAAGAGACCCAGTACTTC.

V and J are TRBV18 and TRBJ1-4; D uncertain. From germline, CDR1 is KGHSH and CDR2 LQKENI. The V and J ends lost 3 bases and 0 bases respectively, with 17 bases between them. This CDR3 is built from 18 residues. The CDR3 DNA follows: TGTGCCAGCTCACCCCGGCTTTCTTTTCCTGCAACTAATGAAAAACTGTTTTTT. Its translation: CASSPRLSFPATNEKLFF.